This T cell receptor beta chain originates from a study of human T cells and chemical hapten exposure (dated by TCRdb to the early 2020s). In the study overall: For sensitization, 2% DPC in acetone was applied to a 2 cm by 2 cm area of upper inner arm skin. Peripheral blood TCR repertoire changes were tracked in vivo in alopecia patients during primary and secondary sensitization to the hapten diphenylcyclopropenone (DPC). Patient blood was sampled pre-sensitization (week 0) and at 2, 6 and about 24 weeks after DPC sensitization. Some 29 alopecia patients gave blood for TCR sequencing at one to four time points (pre-sensitization, 2, 6 and 24 weeks). Libraries were pooled for sequencing, and per-sample TCR yields varied mainly because of small differences in library volumes within the pool. Alopecia areata with under or over 50% scalp involvement, alopecia totalis and alopecia universalis were represented in the patient cohort, which was mostly female. Weekly therapeutic DPC doses were additionally applied to the scalp of patients throughout the roughly 22-week study period. Patch testing was done on the upper back using Finn chambers containing 0.01% DPC, and results were scored after 6 days according to International Contact Dermatitis Research Group standards.

The time point label here, explained by the study, means: pre-sensitization, week 0. Read against the paper, the sample's treatment or condition label means: therapeutic diphenylcyclopropenone sensitization with weekly scalp DPC. At each patch-test visit, blood was drawn before the patch test was applied. Eligible patients were aged 18 to 70, diagnosed with alopecia, deemed suitable for DPC therapy, and excluded if pregnant. Total RNA was isolated from unfractionated whole blood collected in Tempus Blood RNA tubes. Notes on this clonotype: What antigen it recognizes has not been identified. This may stem from a read error, because a much larger clone lies one nucleotide away.

The germline V gene supplies CDR1 SQVTM and CDR2 ANQGSEA. V was cut back by 4 bases and J by 4 bases, leaving a gap of 11 bases between them. Reading from cysteine to phenylalanine, the CDR3 counts 13 amino acids. Only the CDR3 DNA is retained, 39 bases long and in frame from the first base. Libraries were prepared through RACE. Sequencing used a NextSeq 500. During library preparation, unique molecular identifiers were attached to individual cDNA molecules so that TCRs could be counted quantitatively and reproducibly. Each blood RNA sample was used to sequence both TCR alpha and TCR beta chains. On the authors' methods: The median number of TCRs per sample was 95,638, ranging from about 23,224 to 690,600. The Decombinator software suite was used to annotate V, J and CDR3 in the TCR reads. To make PS versus PT1 abundance plots, every sample was subsampled to the same number of TCRs (28,000). TCRs were defined as expanded if absent before sensitization and observed at least eight times at the 2-week time point. Starting from the raw public reads, TCRdb applied fastp trimming at Q25, assembled clones with MiXCR and retained in-frame beta chains. Entries that share a CDR3 protein sequence are merged under the most common genes and DNA. In this record, the V and J calls reflect TCRdb's handling and not the investigators' own analysis. Here the sample has 300,000 to 400,000 distinct CDR3 sequences; 4.5% to 6% occur a single time. The top ten hold just over 2.5% of the sample.

Study-wide findings and limitations: The number of TCRs above 1 in 1000 frequency did not change with DPC sensitization; there was no evidence of global repertoire structure alterations. After repeated subsampling, the strength of the expansion versus patch-test correlation and the threshold at which it became significant changed. Significantly more large CDR3 similarity clusters were formed by expanded TCRs than by pre-sensitization or healthy control sets, consistent with antigen-driven responses. All patients had alopecia, a presumed autoimmune disease, so their immune response might differ from that of healthy individuals. The number of PT1 expanded TCRs positively correlated with patch test score, significant at thresholds 8, 16 and 32 but not 4.

The starting material was whole blood, obtained in connection with sensitization to the hapten diphenylcyclopropenone (DPC). The TCR comes from a woman in her 50s with alopecia areata. Some clones in this sample may be carry-over from other donors' samples. The chain links TRBV29-1 with TRBJ1-5; D gene: possibly TRBD1, on 6 matching bases. The CDR3 region: CSVVNRDNQPQHF. The nucleotide sequence reads TGCAGCGTTGTAAACAGGGATAATCAGCCCCAGCATTTT.